These T cell receptor beta chains were read from a single sample in a study of response to subunit inactivated influenza vaccine. MiXCR was run by TCRdb on the RT-PCR reads, yielding one entry per CDR3 protein. The data contain about 520,000 distinct CDR3 sequences, 25% of them seen just once; the ten biggest clones take up approximately 2%. The material sequenced was CD4+ T cells sorted from PBMCs, taken more than 4 days after vaccination. These receptors originate from a man aged 50 or older who received an inactivated influenza vaccine. Both conserved end residues are part of each CDR3.

TRBJ2-3	TRBV4-1	CASSQDQSPGTDTQYF
TRBJ1-4	TRBV7-9	CASSAPAGVNEKLFF
TRBJ2-7	TRBV12-3/TRBV12-4	CASSSQGTRYEQYF
TRBJ2-1	TRBV12-3/TRBV12-4	CASSRSGRAFNEQFF
TRBJ1-2	TRBV29-1	CSVATTTGASGYTF
TRBJ2-3	TRBV7-9	CASSLRGSPDTQYF
TRBJ2-7	TRBV11-2	CASSLVDGRAYEQYF
TRBJ2-1	TRBV11-3	CASSFRGPTSYNEQFF
TRBJ2-5	TRBV7-8	CASSGRLAGSQETQYF
TRBJ2-3	TRBV11-2	CASSLEGGGPTVTDTHYF
TRBJ1-2	TRBV6-2/TRBV6-3	CASSYDRGAYGYTF
TRBJ2-4	TRBV20-1	CSARAARGIAKNIQYF
TRBJ1-1	TRBV18	CASSPQSTGVAFF
TRBJ2-7	TRBV5-6	CASSYLGQGVTEQYF
TRBJ2-2	TRBV11-2	CASSRGLAGATNTGELFF
TRBJ2-7	TRBV12-3/TRBV12-4	CASSPRGRQGRSYEQYF
TRBJ1-2	TRBV20-1	CSARDQNVGRMRGYTF
TRBJ1-1	TRBV7-9	CASSPPTAGNTEAFF